The 10 T cell receptor beta chains listed next were all sequenced from one sample in a study of beta chain features in type 1 diabetes. Findings of the study overall: When Type 1 diabetes patients were examined, their TCRB CDR3s proved moderately but significantly shorter in all four CD4+ subsets.

The sequenced template was cDNA made from the entire isolated RNA. The assay was immunoSEQ multiplex PCR, and TCRdb's table has in-frame clones only and misses some. The sample contains about 700,000 clones, over 10% of which appear only once. Their antigen targets remain unknown. The sample consisted of naive CD4+ T cells from blood. These receptors were collected from a man aged 18-30 years with type 1 diabetes.

This clone has just a few counts. The chain recombines TRBV11-3 with TRBJ2-1; D may be TRBD1 (5 bases). V dropped 3 bases and J dropped 10 bases, with 10 bases sitting between them. CDR1 and CDR2 (germline): SGHNT, YENEEA. This CDR3 is 12 amino acids long. CDR3 protein: CASSFGHFEQFF. In nucleotides, the CDR3 is TGTGCCAGCAGCTTTGGACACTTCGAGCAGTTCTTC.

The J gene is TRBJ2-2, the V gene TRBV29-1, with D possibly TRBD2 on 5 matching bases. This CDR3 comprises 13 residues. Trimming removed 7 bases from V and 4 bases from J, with 13 bases in between. Germline CDR1 reads SQVTM; CDR2 reads ANQGSEA. CDR3 coding DNA: TGCAGCGCCGGGGTGGGGAGCACCGGGGAGCTGTTTTTT. It codes for CSAGVGSTGELFF.

This chain joins TRBV5-6 and TRBJ1-1; TRBD1 aligns across 7 bases. There are 14 residues in the CDR3. Germline V gives CDR1 SGHDT, CDR2 YYEEEE. V was pared by 4 bases and J by 3 bases, with 6 bases of the junction left unmatched. The CDR3 DNA sequence: TGTGCCAGCAGCCGAATTACAGGGGACACTGAAGCTTTCTTT. Its translation is CASSRITGDTEAFF. The full variable domain, rest sourced from reference TRBV5-6 and TRBJ1-1, is DAGVTQSPTHLIKTRGQQVTLRCSPKSGHDTVSWYQQALGQGPQFIFQYYEEEERQRGNFPDRFSGHQFPNYSSELNVNALLLGDSALYLCASSRITGDTEAFFGQGTRLTVV.

This clone was seen more than once but under ten times. The chain carries TRBV4-1 and TRBJ1-1; the D is unclear. CDR3 length: 16 residues. Germline lookup yields CDR1 MGHRA and CDR2 YSYEKL. Trimming took 4 bases from V and 1 from J, leaving 16 bases between them. The CDR3 is CASSPQEGKANTEAFF. The CDR3 DNA is TGCGCCAGCAGCCCTCAAGAGGGCAAGGCGAACACTGAAGCTTTCTTT.

This clone was recorded a few times. This chain connects TRBV7-2 to TRBJ2-3, with 11 bases fitting TRBD2. Germline V CDR1 and CDR2: SGHTA, FQGNSA. Germline trimming cut 5 bases from V and 0 bases from J; bases unmatched to any gene: 10. This CDR3 contains 18 residues. The CDR3 region has the DNA TGTGCCAGCAGCGCCCGACTAGCGGGGCCCTTCAGCACAGATACGCAGTATTTT. It translates to CASSARLAGPFSTDTQYF.

The genes are TRBV27 and TRBJ1-1; D is unclear. Looked up from germline, CDR1 is MNHEY and CDR2 is SMNVEV (reference sequence). V gave up 3 bases and J gave up 1 base, with 9 bases separating them. This CDR3 contains 14 residues. CDR3 nucleotide sequence: TGTGCCAGCAGTTTTCGTATGGGGAACACTGAAGCTTTCTTT. Amino acids: CASSFRMGNTEAFF.

The V and J genes are TRBV30 and TRBJ1-6; D is possibly TRBD1 (6 bases). Trimming removed 0 bases at V and 7 bases at J, with 19 bases between. This CDR3 is built from 17 residues. Germline CDR1 reads GTSNPN; CDR2 reads SVGIG (reference sequence). The DNA for the CDR3 is TGTGCCTGGAGTGTACAGCTCGTGGGCAGGGGAAATTCACCCCTCCACTTT. It is translated as CAWSVQLVGRGNSPLHF.

This clone has only a few counts. The chain combines TRBV29-1 with TRBJ2-3; 12 bases match TRBD2. The CDR3 is 16 amino acids. V lost 0 bases, J lost 6 bases, and 7 bases stayed unmatched. In germline, CDR1 is SQVTM, CDR2 ANQGSEA. CDR3 region: CSVEDGLAGPLDTQYF. In DNA form, the CDR3 reads TGCAGCGTTGAAGATGGACTAGCGGGGCCCCTCGATACGCAGTATTTT.

A few counts support this clone. V gene TRBV5-1 combines with J gene TRBJ2-1; no definite D call. There are 16 residues in the CDR3. V was shortened by 4 bases and J by 0 bases, with 14 bases between the two germline ends. CDR1 is SGHRS, CDR2 YFSETQ, per germline. The chain's CDR3 is CASSPRRDISYNEQFF. CDR3 bases: TGCGCCAGCAGCCCCCGAAGGGATATCTCCTACAATGAGCAGTTCTTC.

J is TRBJ2-3 and V is TRBV28; D remains unclear. Germline V lookup: CDR1 MDHEN, CDR2 SYDVKM. The CDR3 covers 14 residues. V dropped 6 bases and J dropped 4 bases, with 14 bases sitting between them. The CDR3 nucleotides are TGTGCCAGCAGAGGCCACTTAGGCGCAGATACGCAGTATTTT. Its translation is CASRGHLGADTQYF.